These T cell receptor beta chains were read from a single sample in a study of shared clonotypes between healthy human individuals. Sequencing was performed with immunoSEQ multiplex PCR; in TCRdb, only in-frame clones are kept and a portion is missing. Counted here are about 2 million clones, 85% to 95% occurring once; the ten biggest clones make up roughly 1%. Sequencing was performed on naive CD8+ T cells sorted from blood. The source of these receptors is a young man in good health. Both conserved end residues are part of each CDR3. D genes are given only for firm matches. Some rows mark clone size as missing; the rest say once, few, many or name a class of expanded clone.

NA | NA | TRBJ1-1 | TRBV9 | 14 | CASSDGTNRGEAFF | TGTGCCAGCAGCGACGGGACAAATAGGGGTGAAGCTTTCTTT
NA | NA | TRBJ1-2 | TRBV7-9 | 13 | CASSPLPNYGYTF | TGTGCCAGCAGCCCCCTCCCTAACTATGGCTACACCTTC
NA | NA | TRBJ1-2 | TRBV7-9 | 13 | CASSPKSGYGYTF | TGTGCCAGCAGCCCAAAAAGTGGCTATGGCTACACCTTC
TRBD2 | NA | TRBJ2-3 | TRBV13 | 16 | CASSSAGGAETDTQYF | TGTGCCAGCAGCTCTGCCGGGGGGGCCGAGACAGATACGCAGTATTTT
NA | NA | TRBJ2-3 | TRBV27 | 13 | CASSLHSTDTQYF | TGTGCCAGCAGTCTCCATTCCACAGATACGCAGTATTTT
NA | NA | TRBJ2-1 | TRBV5-8 | 9 | CASTLGQFF | TGTGCCAGCACCCTCGGGCAGTTCTTC
NA | NA | TRBJ1-1 | TRBV6-5 | 12 | CASSVGRTEAFF | TGTGCCAGCAGTGTAGGGCGCACTGAAGCTTTCTTT
NA | NA | TRBJ2-7 | TRBV9 | 14 | CASSVGTGVYEQYF | TGTGCCAGCAGCGTAGGTACCGGGGTGTACGAGCAGTACTTC
TRBD2 | once | TRBJ2-3 | TRBV28 | 15 | CASSSKRGGTDTQYF | TGTGCCAGCAGTTCAAAGCGGGGGGGCACAGATACGCAGTATTTT
NA | NA | TRBJ1-5 | TRBV6-5 | 13 | CASSFEPDQPQHF | TGTGCCAGCAGTTTTGAGCCAGATCAGCCCCAGCATTTT
NA | once | TRBJ2-7 | TRBV2 | 14 | CASQSLAVTYEQYF | TGTGCCAGCCAGTCGCTAGCTGTCACCTACGAGCAGTACTTC
NA | NA | TRBJ2-6 | TRBV6-1 | 15 | CASRATGSGANVLTF | TGTGCCAGCAGGGCGACAGGCTCTGGGGCCAACGTCCTGACTTTC
NA | NA | TRBJ2-1 | TRBV11-3 | 15 | CASSPDGGSYNEQFF | TGTGCCAGCAGCCCCGACGGGGGTTCCTACAATGAGCAGTTCTTC
NA | NA | TRBJ2-7 | TRBV6-1 | 17 | CASSEVVSGTPADEQYF | TGTGCCAGCAGTGAAGTGGTCTCGGGCACCCCCGCGGACGAGCAGTACTTC
NA | NA | TRBJ2-1 | TRBV11-2 | 12 | CASSSRDRAQFF | TGTGCCAGCAGCTCTCGGGACCGGGCGCAGTTCTTC
TRBD1 | NA | TRBJ2-7 | TRBV18 | 15 | CASSPPGQGAYEQYF | TGTGCCAGCTCACCACCGGGACAGGGGGCATACGAGCAGTACTTC
TRBD1 | NA | TRBJ1-1 | TRBV5-4 | 15 | CASSYSGGLNTEAFF | TGTGCCAGCAGCTATTCAGGGGGACTGAACACTGAAGCTTTCTTT
NA | NA | TRBJ2-6 | TRBV7-9 | 16 | CASSQPGGLGANVLTF | TGTGCCAGCAGCCAGCCCGGGGGGCTCGGGGCCAACGTCCTGACTTTC
NA | NA | TRBJ2-5 | TRBV13 | 15 | CASSSRGGEKETQYF | TGTGCCAGCAGCTCGAGAGGTGGGGAGAAAGAGACCCAGTACTTC
TRBD1 | once | TRBJ1-1 | TRBV27 | 14 | CASSLGQGGTEAFF | TGTGCCAGCAGTCTAGGACAGGGGGGCACTGAAGCTTTCTTT
TRBD1 | NA | TRBJ2-5 | TRBV6-6 | 14 | CASSRGQGGETQYF | TGTGCCAGCAGTCGGGGACAGGGGGGAGAGACCCAGTACTTC
NA | NA | TRBJ2-1 | TRBV28 | 14 | CASSPGTASDEQFF | TGTGCCAGCAGCCCTGGGACAGCTAGCGATGAGCAGTTCTTC
NA | NA | TRBJ2-7 | TRBV15 | 16 | CATSRDRGGLLGEQYF | TGTGCCACCAGCAGAGATAGAGGGGGACTCCTCGGCGAGCAGTACTTC
NA | NA | TRBJ2-1 | TRBV6-5 | 12 | CASSTTYNEQFF | TGTGCCAGCAGTACAACCTACAATGAGCAGTTCTTC
NA | NA | TRBJ1-2 | TRBV28 | 17 | CASSWGLAWVKAYGYTF | TGTGCCAGCAGTTGGGGGTTAGCATGGGTCAAAGCCTATGGCTACACCTTC
NA | NA | TRBJ2-2 | TRBV9 | 13 | CASSVQWTGELFF | TGTGCCAGCAGCGTGCAGTGGACCGGGGAGCTGTTTTTT
TRBD2 | NA | TRBJ2-1 | TRBV7-3 | 13 | CASSLGGAGEQFF | TGTGCCAGCAGCCTCGGGGGGGCAGGAGAGCAGTTCTTC
NA | NA | TRBJ2-7 | TRBV27 | 13 | CASSGDRLNEQYF | TGTGCCAGCAGCGGCGACAGGCTGAACGAGCAGTACTTC
NA | NA | TRBJ2-1 | TRBV9 | 16 | CASSVGAVRPYNEQFF | TGTGCCAGCAGCGTAGGAGCAGTCCGCCCCTACAATGAGCAGTTCTTC
NA | NA | TRBJ1-1 | TRBV11-3 | 13 | CASSHGGNTEAFF | TGTGCCAGCAGCCACGGGGGGAACACTGAAGCTTTCTTT
TRBD1 | NA | TRBJ1-1 | TRBV28 | 16 | CASSSWTGPLNTEAFF | TGTGCCAGCAGTTCTTGGACAGGGCCCCTGAACACTGAAGCTTTCTTT
NA | NA | TRBJ1-1 | TRBV2 | 14 | CASRALTLNTEAFF | TGTGCCAGCAGAGCATTGACCCTGAACACTGAAGCTTTCTTT
NA | NA | TRBJ2-7 | TRBV11-1 | 14 | CASSFDRGFYEQYF | TGTGCCAGCAGTTTCGACCGGGGATTTTACGAGCAGTACTTC
NA | NA | TRBJ2-5 | TRBV9 | 16 | CASSVDVPLGQETQYF | TGTGCCAGCAGCGTAGACGTACCACTGGGCCAAGAGACCCAGTACTTC
TRBD2 | NA | TRBJ2-7 | TRBV6-5 | 14 | CASSSLAVFHEQYF | TGTGCCAGCAGTTCACTAGCGGTATTCCACGAGCAGTACTTC
NA | NA | TRBJ2-7 | TRBV27 | 12 | CASSPPGHEQYF | TGTGCCAGCAGCCCACCAGGCCACGAGCAGTACTTC
NA | NA | TRBJ2-2 | TRBV9 | 16 | CASSALTGEVGGELFF | TGTGCCAGCAGCGCCTTAACAGGGGAGGTTGGCGGGGAGCTGTTTTTT
NA | NA | TRBJ2-7 | TRBV28 | 13 | CASSYSDGYEQYF | TGTGCCAGCAGCTATTCGGACGGCTACGAGCAGTACTTC
NA | NA | TRBJ2-6 | TRBV19 | 15 | CASSIGGSGANVLTF | TGTGCCAGTAGTATCGGAGGGTCGGGGGCCAACGTCCTGACTTTC
NA | NA | TRBJ1-6 | TRBV7-9 | 14 | CASSPLEDREGSHF | TGTGCCAGCAGCCCACTCGAGGACCGTGAAGGATCTCACTTT
NA | NA | TRBJ2-5 | TRBV6-6 | 16 | CASSRSLGRGQETQYF | TGTGCCAGCAGTAGATCGTTGGGTCGGGGGCAAGAGACCCAGTACTTC
NA | NA | TRBJ2-5 | TRBV18 | 15 | CASSPPPGVRETQYF | TGTGCCAGCTCACCACCGCCGGGCGTGAGAGAGACCCAGTACTTC
NA | NA | TRBJ2-2 | TRBV30 | 12 | CAWSVGPGELFF | TGTGCCTGGAGTGTAGGCCCCGGGGAGCTGTTTTTT
NA | once | TRBJ2-7 | TRBV2 | 14 | CASSDPAGLSEQYF | TGTGCCAGCAGTGACCCCGCAGGCCTATCAGAGCAGTACTTC
NA | NA | TRBJ1-5 | TRBV7-8 | 18 | CASSLVESGTTLYQPQHF | TGTGCCAGCAGCTTAGTTGAGTCGGGCACAACTTTATATCAGCCCCAGCATTTT
NA | once | TRBJ2-7 | TRBV5-1 | 14 | CASSLDLGAGEQYF | TGCGCCAGCAGCTTGGATCTAGGGGCGGGGGAGCAGTACTTC
NA | few | TRBJ1-2 | TRBV7-9 | 14 | CASSLVREDYGYTF | TGTGCCAGCAGCTTAGTACGTGAGGACTATGGCTACACCTTC
NA | NA | TRBJ1-6 | TRBV4-1 | 19 | CASSQLPLPSTEINSPLHF | TGCGCCAGCAGCCAACTTCCCCTTCCTTCGACAGAGATTAATTCACCCCTCCACTTT
TRBD1 | NA | TRBJ2-7 | TRBV10-1 | 15 | CASSQRTGTSYEQYF | TGCGCCAGCAGCCAACGGACAGGGACCTCCTACGAGCAGTACTTC
NA | NA | TRBJ2-1 | TRBV27 | 14 | CASSLSETYNEQFF | TGTGCCAGCAGTTTGTCGGAGACTTACAATGAGCAGTTCTTC
NA | NA | TRBJ2-3 | TRBV4-1 | 14 | CASSPSGGTDTQYF | TGCGCCAGCAGCCCATCCGGTGGCACAGATACGCAGTATTTT